What follows are 27 T cell receptor beta chains derived from one specimen sequenced in a study of T cells expressing NK-cell markers (dated by TCRdb to about 2020). To prepare the library, 5' RACE was applied. Sequencing relied on an Illumina HiSeq 2000. Reads reprocessed by TCRdb are summarized as one entry per CDR3 protein sequence, and DNA is absent. The sample's clone listing holds 350,000 to 450,000 distinct CDR3 sequences. Clones ranked in the top ten supply over 4% of the sample. Sequencing used blood T cells: a sorted CD56 or NKG2C T cell subset, CD4+ or CD8+ T cells, or bulk PBMC T cells (not recorded which). These TCRs come from a man aged 18 to 69 in good health.

The chain links TRBV18 to TRBJ1-6. The CDR3 is 14 residues long. Looked up from germline, CDR1 is KGHSH and CDR2 is LQKENI. The CDR3 loop is CASSPETSNSPLHF.

The rearrangement joins TRBV29-1 to TRBJ2-7; TCRdb's D call, TRBD1, is unchecked because there is no DNA. Germline V gene lookup returns CDR1 SQVTM and CDR2 ANQGSEA. CDR3 size: 13 residues. This CDR3 is CSVRRDRGDEQYF.

The chain recombines TRBV5-1 with TRBJ1-1. CDR1 is SGHRS and CDR2 is YFSETQ in the germline V gene. This CDR3 spans 15 amino acids. Here the CDR3 reads CASSLSSAGKTEAFF.

This sequence joins TRBV30 and TRBJ2-5; TCRdb proposes TRBD1, but this gene call is untestable without DNA. Germline CDR1 GTSNPN, CDR2 SVGIG (reference sequence). CDR3 size: 11 residues. CDR3 residues: CAWSVRDRGYF.

The chain recombines TRBV7-6 with TRBJ2-2; as DNA is missing, the TRBD1 call by TCRdb cannot be tested. Per the germline V gene, CDR1 is SGHVS and CDR2 is FNYEAQ. The length of the CDR3 is 15 residues. CDR3 in amino acids: CASSPLSSNTGELFF. The full variable domain, in which reference TRBV7-6 and TRBJ2-2 provide the parts outside the CDR3, is GAGVSQSPRYKVTKRGQDVALRCDPISGHVSLYWYRQALGQGPEFLTYFNYEAQQDKSGLPNDRFSAERPEGSISTLTIQRTEQRDSAMYRCASSPLSSNTGELFFGEGSRLTVL.

CDR3 loop: CASSPLQGRDEQYF. The rearrangement links TRBV6-1 to TRBJ2-7; TCRdb's D call, TRBD1, is unchecked because there is no DNA. The germline CDR1 and CDR2 sequences are MNHNS and SASEGT. This CDR3 spans 14 amino acids.

J is TRBJ2-4 and V is TRBV9; the D call from TCRdb, TRBD1, cannot be confirmed without DNA. CDR3 size: 18 residues. The V gene's germline CDR1 is SGDLS and CDR2 YYNGEE. CDR3 sequence: CASSSGGGLTIGKNIQYF.

The J gene is TRBJ2-7, the V gene TRBV27; without DNA, the TCRdb call of TRBD1 cannot be checked. The CDR3 has 15 residues. CDR1 MNHEY and CDR2 SMNVEV come from the germline V gene (reference sequence). CDR3 region: CASSPPGTGRYEQYF.

V gene TRBV19 combines with J gene TRBJ2-7; TCRdb calls TRBD1, which cannot be checked without DNA. The CDR3 totals 14 residues. Germline V gene sequence: CDR1 LNHDA, CDR2 SQIVND (reference sequence). CDR3 loop: CASSQQGSQKEQYF. The full variable domain, rest sourced from reference TRBV19 and TRBJ2-7, is DGGITQSPKYLFRKEGQNVTLSCEQNLNHDAMYWYRQDPGQGLRLIYYSQIVNDFQKGDIAEGYSVSREKKESFPLTVTSAQKNPTAFYLCASSQQGSQKEQYFGPGTRLTVT.

This sequence joins TRBV29-1 and TRBJ2-1; TCRdb designates TRBD2, a call that cannot be tested without DNA. The CDR3 length is 12 residues. The germline V gene has CDR1 SQVTM and CDR2 ANQGSEA. CDR3 loop: CSVALAGGLQFF.

The V call is TRBV5-6, the J call TRBJ2-7; TCRdb's D call, TRBD1, is unchecked because there is no DNA. The CDR3 is made up of 13 amino acids. The germline V gene has CDR1 SGHDT and CDR2 YYEEEE. The CDR3 sequence: CASSRDRDHEQYF.

This sequence joins TRBV7-2 and TRBJ2-7; TCRdb outputs TRBD2, but without DNA this stays unchecked. The CDR3 has 17 amino acids. Germline V CDR1 and CDR2: SGHTA, FQGNSA. The CDR3 spells CASSLTWAGLAYYEQYF.

V and J are TRBV9 and TRBJ2-7. The germline V gene encodes CDR1 SGDLS and CDR2 YYNGEE. The CDR3 runs 14 residues. The CDR3 spells CASSVGRVRGEQYF.

The rearrangement uses TRBV5-4 and TRBJ1-1; absent DNA, TCRdb's TRBD1 call cannot be checked. The CDR3 runs 13 residues. The germline CDR1 and CDR2 sequences are SGHNT and YYREEE (reference sequence). The CDR3: CASSSPGNTEAFF.

J is TRBJ2-3 and V is TRBV9; TCRdb's D call, TRBD2, is unchecked because there is no DNA. The CDR3 is 13 residues long. From germline, CDR1 is SGDLS and CDR2 YYNGEE. This CDR3 reads CASTWTSGNTQYF. The entire variable domain, with the rest obtained from reference TRBV9 and TRBJ2-3, is as follows: DSGVTQTPKHLITATGQRVTLRCSPRSGDLSVYWYQQSLDQGLQFLIQYYNGEERAKGNILERFSAQQFPDLHSELNLSSLELGDSALYFCASTWTSGNTQYFGPGTRLTVL.

The rearrangement links TRBV7-8 to TRBJ2-7; lacking DNA, the TRBD1 call made by TCRdb goes unchecked. This CDR3 has 16 amino acids. Germline loops: CDR1 SGHVS, CDR2 FQNEAQ. Here the CDR3 reads CASSSRPGVGSYEQYF.

The genes are TRBV2 and TRBJ2-1; TCRdb names TRBD1, which stays unverified in the absence of DNA. CDR3 length: 15 amino acids. Per germline, CDR1 SNHLY and CDR2 FYNNEI. CDR3: CASSLLLAGEGAQFF.

The chain joins TRBV7-9 to TRBJ2-5; the D gene TCRdb calls, TRBD1, cannot be checked with no DNA. The germline CDR1 and CDR2 sequences are SEHNR and FQNEAQ (reference sequence). The length of the CDR3 is 17 residues. CDR3 loop: CASSLEIWDPGQETQYF.

V gene TRBV5-1 combines with J gene TRBJ2-2; the TCRdb call, TRBD1, lacks DNA for checking. This CDR3 spans 12 amino acids. CDR1 is SGHRS and CDR2 is YFSETQ in the germline V gene. The CDR3: CASTTGPGELFF.

The V gene is TRBV7-9, the J gene TRBJ2-5. The CDR3 runs to 14 residues. Germline CDR1 is SEHNR and CDR2 is FQNEAQ (reference sequence). CDR3: CASSHSGTQETQYF.

CDR3 in amino acids: CASSSGLAGGRWFF. The chain links TRBV12-3 or TRBV12-4 to TRBJ2-1; no DNA is available, so the TRBD2 call from TCRdb remains unchecked. The length of the CDR3 is 14 residues.

The gene calls are TRBV27 and TRBJ2-5; TCRdb returns TRBD2, unconfirmable since there is no DNA. Germline V gene lookup returns CDR1 MNHEY and CDR2 SMNVEV (reference sequence). The CDR3 covers 15 residues. CDR3: CASRTGTSLQETQYF.

V is TRBV7-9 and J is TRBJ2-1. The CDR3 covers 16 residues. Germline CDR1 SEHNR, CDR2 FQNEAQ (reference sequence). Here the CDR3 reads CASSSSRISSYNEQFF.

This rearrangement joins TRBV7-7 to TRBJ2-1; as DNA is missing, the TRBD2 call by TCRdb cannot be tested. The CDR3 has 15 residues. CDR1 and CDR2 (germline): SSHAT, FNYEAQ (reference sequence). The CDR3 is CASSLVAGGPNEQFF.

The rearrangement uses TRBV9 and TRBJ2-6; TCRdb's D call, TRBD1, is unchecked because there is no DNA. CDR3 length equals 18 residues. Germline CDR1 is SGDLS and CDR2 is YYNGEE. CDR3 amino acids: CASAGGTAEGSGANVLTF.

The chain recombines TRBV5-1 with TRBJ2-3; lacking DNA, the TRBD2 call made by TCRdb goes unchecked. The CDR3 totals 16 residues. Germline CDR1 reads SGHRS; CDR2 reads YFSETQ. The chain's CDR3 is CASSGGPGLPTDTQYF.

This chain joins TRBV20-1 and TRBJ1-1; the TRBD1 assignment by TCRdb is unverifiable without DNA. The CDR3 totals 11 residues. From germline, CDR1 is DFQATT and CDR2 SNEGSKA (reference sequence). CDR3 in amino acids: CSAPDRGYAFF.